This is a list of T cell receptor beta chains from one sample in a study of OX40 agonist ivuxolimab in advanced cancers. TCRdb keeps only in-frame clones here, not all; method: immunoSEQ multiplex PCR. The sample yields over 55,000 clones, over 75% seen once. Sequencing used CD4+ or CD8+ T cells sorted from blood, obtained in a trial of the OX40 agonist ivuxolimab. Receptors originate from an adult with an advanced solid tumor such as melanoma, head and neck, liver or kidney cancer. The conserved cysteine and the conserved F or W are not part of the CDR3 here. Only part of the rows carry a size: once, few, many, or a class if the clone is expanded.

cdr3_aa clone_size j_call v_call
SVSQQGYEQY . TRBJ2-7 TRBV29-1
ASSLEDRVRNTEAF . TRBJ1-1 TRBV7-2
ASSLTAGNYGYT once TRBJ1-2 TRBV28
ATMSGRVDTQY . TRBJ2-3 TRBV6-5
ASNPGANVLT . TRBJ2-6 TRBV11-2
ASSQGPQIGNTIY . TRBJ1-3 TRBV6-5
ASSLAGLAGSYEQY . TRBJ2-7 TRBV11-1
ATVTLELF . TRBJ1-4 TRBV5-6
ASSPTGIGYGYT . TRBJ1-2 TRBV6-6
ASSPTDNTEAF . TRBJ1-1 TRBV7-9
ASSLRVWGGAGETGELF . TRBJ2-2 TRBV27
ASSSGMGYGYT . TRBJ1-2 TRBV6-5
ASSLWGTGRSGYT . TRBJ1-2 TRBV28
ASSLLDGNQPQH . TRBJ1-5 TRBV5-8
ASRWLGQPQH . TRBJ1-5 TRBV6-1
ASRPLTYEQY . TRBJ2-7 TRBV6-1
ASSTGQAFGYT . TRBJ1-2 TRBV2
ASSLAGGRSEAF . TRBJ1-1 TRBV5-8
ASIWGTSGREISYEQY . TRBJ2-7 TRBV7-2
ATKNLQVSNQPQH . TRBJ1-5 TRBV19
ASSFEGAGNTIY . TRBJ1-3 TRBV7-9
ASSSDGISYEQY . TRBJ2-7 TRBV2
ASSMGLLLANYGYT . TRBJ1-2 TRBV19